This entry is about one TCR beta chain. This specimen comes from a study of blood T cell repertoires in COVID-19. The ends were cut back, 6 bases at V and 8 bases at J, with 13 bases in the middle. The CDR3 length is 13 residues. The V gene's germline CDR1 is KGHDR and CDR2 SFDVKD. The table came from immunoSEQ multiplex PCR; TCRdb's copy has only in-frame clones and leaves some out. This table holds a few hundred thousand clones, 75% to 90% found once. Across 20 to 25 US areas, participants ranged in age from about 18 to 90 years. Input material: PBMCs or T cells enriched from blood (not recorded which). The chain uses TRBV24-1 and TRBJ2-1; D gene uncertain. This TCR came from a woman between 18 and 29 years old in a cohort exposed to, infected with or recovered from COVID-19 (not recorded which). CDR3 region: CATSFGQFDEQFF. In DNA, the CDR3 is TGTGCCACCAGTTTTGGGCAGTTCGATGAGCAGTTCTTC.